This entry concerns a single T cell receptor (beta chain). Its antigen is undetermined. The CDR3 runs to 15 residues. This entry has no DNA. CDR1 and CDR2 from the germline V gene are LGHNT and FRNRAP. Produced via immunoSEQ multiplex PCR; TCRdb's table is partial and in-frame only. In total, the table holds under 10,000 clones. The source of the sample is a study of synovial regulatory T cells in juvenile arthritis. Donors were 10 to 12 juvenile idiopathic arthritis patients with active disease. Findings and caveats of the study: iaTreg TCR repertoires were largely private across patients and partially overlapped synovial Teff and blood CPL. CDR3 overlap with synovial Tregs was higher for iaTregs than other blood Tregs. Inflammation-associated Treg cells in blood had less TCR diversity than the remaining blood Treg cells.

This chain connects TRBV12-5 to TRBJ2-3; TCRdb's assignment of TRBD2 cannot be checked, as there is no DNA. The clonotype comes from a donor between 2 and 29 years old with juvenile idiopathic arthritis. Source material: Treg cells from blood. As to subset: remaining (HLA-DR-negative) circulating blood Treg cells. The CDR3 sequence is CASGPWGGAADTQYF.